This T cell receptor (beta chain) was identified during a study of response to subunit inactivated influenza vaccine. MiXCR, applied by TCRdb to the RT-PCR reads, yields one record per CDR3 protein. The table has 650,000 to 700,000 distinct CDR3 sequences, more than 15% seen once. Germline V gives CDR1 SGHTA, CDR2 FQGNSA. This CDR3 has 12 amino acids. V was clipped by 6 bases and J by 5 bases, with 10 bases between them. This clonotype was seen ten or more times. Antigen: not known. Findings of the study overall: It was suggested by the authors that few new T cells are recruited by each seasonal influenza vaccination.

Sequenced here: PBMCs from blood, sampled about 13 days after vaccination. This chain uses TRBV7-2 with TRBJ2-5; possible D gene TRBD1, 5 bases. This TCR was recovered from a man aged 50 to 60 who received an inactivated influenza vaccine. The CDR3 is CASSFGAETQYF. As DNA, the CDR3 is TGTGCCAGCAGTTTTGGGGCGGAGACCCAGTACTTC.